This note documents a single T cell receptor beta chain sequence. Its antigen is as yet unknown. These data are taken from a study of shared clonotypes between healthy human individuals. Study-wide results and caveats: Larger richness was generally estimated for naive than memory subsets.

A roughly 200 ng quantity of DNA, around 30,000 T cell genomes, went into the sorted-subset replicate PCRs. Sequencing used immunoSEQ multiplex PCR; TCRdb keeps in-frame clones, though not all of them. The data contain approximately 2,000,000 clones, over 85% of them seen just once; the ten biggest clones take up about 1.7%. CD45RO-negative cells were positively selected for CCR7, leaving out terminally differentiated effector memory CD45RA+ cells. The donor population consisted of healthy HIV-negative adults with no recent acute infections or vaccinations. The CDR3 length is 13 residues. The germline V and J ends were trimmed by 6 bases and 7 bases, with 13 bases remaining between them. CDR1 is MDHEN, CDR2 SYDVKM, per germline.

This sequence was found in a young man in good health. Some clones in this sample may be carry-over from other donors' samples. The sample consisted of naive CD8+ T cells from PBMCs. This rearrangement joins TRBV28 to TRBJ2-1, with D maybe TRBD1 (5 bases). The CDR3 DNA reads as TGTGCCAGCAGAGGGGTGGGTGGGAATGAGCAGTTCTTC. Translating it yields CASRGVGGNEQFF. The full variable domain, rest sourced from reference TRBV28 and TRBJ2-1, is DVKVTQSSRYLVKRTGEKVFLECVQDMDHENMFWYRQDPGLGLRLIYFSYDVKMKEKGDIPEGYSVSREKKERFSLILESASTNQTSMYLCASRGVGGNEQFFGPGTRLTVL.